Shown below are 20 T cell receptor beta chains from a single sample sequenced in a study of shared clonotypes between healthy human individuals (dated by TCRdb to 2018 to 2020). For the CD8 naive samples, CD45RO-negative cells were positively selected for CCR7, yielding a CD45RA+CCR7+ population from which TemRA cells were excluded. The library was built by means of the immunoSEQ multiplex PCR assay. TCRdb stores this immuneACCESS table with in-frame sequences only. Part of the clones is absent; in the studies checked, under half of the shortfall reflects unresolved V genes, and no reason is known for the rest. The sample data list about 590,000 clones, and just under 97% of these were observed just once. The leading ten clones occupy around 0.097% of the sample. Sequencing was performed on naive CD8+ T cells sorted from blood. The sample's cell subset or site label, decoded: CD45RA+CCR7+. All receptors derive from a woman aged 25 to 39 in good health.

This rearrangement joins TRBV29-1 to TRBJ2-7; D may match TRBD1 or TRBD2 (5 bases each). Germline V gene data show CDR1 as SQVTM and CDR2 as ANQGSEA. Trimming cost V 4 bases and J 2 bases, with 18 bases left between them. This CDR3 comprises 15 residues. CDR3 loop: CSVVGAGASPYEQYF. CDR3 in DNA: TGCAGCGTTGTAGGGGCGGGCGCTTCTCCCTACGAGCAGTACTTC.

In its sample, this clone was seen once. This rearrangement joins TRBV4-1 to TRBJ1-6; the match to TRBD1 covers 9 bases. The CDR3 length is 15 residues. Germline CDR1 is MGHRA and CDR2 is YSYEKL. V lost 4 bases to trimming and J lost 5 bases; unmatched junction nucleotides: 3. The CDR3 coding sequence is TGCGCCAGCAGCCTCCGGGACAGGGATAATTCACCCCTCCACTTT. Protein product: CASSLRDRDNSPLHF.

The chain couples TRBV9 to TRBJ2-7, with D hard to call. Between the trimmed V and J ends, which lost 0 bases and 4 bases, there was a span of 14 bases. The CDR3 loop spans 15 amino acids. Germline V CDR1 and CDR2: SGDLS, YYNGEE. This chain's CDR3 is CASSVGWTWAYEQYF. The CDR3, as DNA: TGTGCCAGCAGCGTAGGGTGGACCTGGGCATACGAGCAGTACTTC.

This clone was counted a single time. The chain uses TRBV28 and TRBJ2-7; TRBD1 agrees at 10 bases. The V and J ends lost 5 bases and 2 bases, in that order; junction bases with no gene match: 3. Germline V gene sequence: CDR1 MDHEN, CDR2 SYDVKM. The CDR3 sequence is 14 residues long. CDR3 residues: CASSRQGATYEQYF. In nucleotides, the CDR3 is TGTGCCAGCAGTCGACAGGGGGCGACCTACGAGCAGTACTTC. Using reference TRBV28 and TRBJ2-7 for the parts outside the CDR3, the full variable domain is DVKVTQSSRYLVKRTGEKVFLECVQDMDHENMFWYRQDPGLGLRLIYFSYDVKMKEKGDIPEGYSVSREKKERFSLILESASTNQTSMYLCASSRQGATYEQYFGPGTRLTVT.

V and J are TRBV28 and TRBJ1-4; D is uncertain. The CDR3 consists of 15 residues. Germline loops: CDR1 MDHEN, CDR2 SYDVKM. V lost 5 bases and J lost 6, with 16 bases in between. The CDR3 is CASSPWTDLDEKLFF. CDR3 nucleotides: TGTGCCAGCAGTCCATGGACGGACCTTGATGAAAAACTGTTTTTT.

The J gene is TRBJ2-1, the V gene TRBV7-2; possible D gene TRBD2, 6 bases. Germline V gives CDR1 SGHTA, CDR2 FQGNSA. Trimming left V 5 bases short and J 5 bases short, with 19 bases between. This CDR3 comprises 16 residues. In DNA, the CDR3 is TGTGCCAGCAGCCTCTCACCGGGACTGGCTAACAATGAGCAGTTCTTC. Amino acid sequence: CASSLSPGLANNEQFF.

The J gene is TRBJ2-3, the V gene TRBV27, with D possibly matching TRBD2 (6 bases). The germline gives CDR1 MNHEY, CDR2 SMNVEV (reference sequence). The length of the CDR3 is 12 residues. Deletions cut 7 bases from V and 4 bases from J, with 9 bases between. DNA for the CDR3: TGTGCCAGCACCGGGAGCGCAGATACGCAGTATTTT. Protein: CASTGSADTQYF.

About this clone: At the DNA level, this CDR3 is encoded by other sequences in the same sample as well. CDR3 sequence reads: CASSFGSADTQYF. Here the CDR3 DNA reads TGTGCCAGCAGCTTTGGCAGCGCTGATACGCAGTATTTT. This chain uses TRBV5-6 with TRBJ2-3; D remains unclear. V gave up 2 bases and J gave up 6 bases, with 10 bases separating them. This CDR3 spans 13 amino acids. Looked up from germline, CDR1 is SGHDT and CDR2 is YYEEEE.

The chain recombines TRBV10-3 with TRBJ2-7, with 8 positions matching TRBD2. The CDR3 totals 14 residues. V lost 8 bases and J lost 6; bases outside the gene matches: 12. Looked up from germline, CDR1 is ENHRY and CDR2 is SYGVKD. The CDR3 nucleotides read TGTGCCATCGGCCCAGCGGGAGCAACTTCCGAGCAGTACTTC. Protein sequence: CAIGPAGATSEQYF.

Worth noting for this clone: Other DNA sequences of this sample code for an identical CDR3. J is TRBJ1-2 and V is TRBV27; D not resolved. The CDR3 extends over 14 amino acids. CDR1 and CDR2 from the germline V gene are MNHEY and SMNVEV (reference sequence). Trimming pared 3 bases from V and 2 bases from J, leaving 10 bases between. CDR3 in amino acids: CASSFAGANYGYTF. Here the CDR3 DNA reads TGTGCCAGCAGTTTCGCAGGTGCAAACTATGGCTACACCTTC.

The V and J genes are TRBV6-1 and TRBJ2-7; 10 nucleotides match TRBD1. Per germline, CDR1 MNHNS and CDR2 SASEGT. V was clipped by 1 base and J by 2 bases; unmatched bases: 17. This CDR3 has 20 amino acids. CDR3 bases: TGTGCCAGCAGTGAAGTGGAGGGACAGGGGACGCTAGTCTTAGCCTACGAGCAGTACTTC. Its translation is CASSEVEGQGTLVLAYEQYF.

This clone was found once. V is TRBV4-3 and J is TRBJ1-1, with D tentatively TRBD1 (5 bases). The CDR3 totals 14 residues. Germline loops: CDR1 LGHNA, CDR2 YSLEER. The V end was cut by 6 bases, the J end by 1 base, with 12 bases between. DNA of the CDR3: TGCGCCAGCAGACGAGGGGCATGGAACACTGAAGCTTTCTTT. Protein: CASRRGAWNTEAFF.

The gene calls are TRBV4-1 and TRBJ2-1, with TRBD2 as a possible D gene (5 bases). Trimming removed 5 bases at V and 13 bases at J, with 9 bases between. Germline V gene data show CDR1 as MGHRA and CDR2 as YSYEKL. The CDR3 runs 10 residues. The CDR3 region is CASSGREQFF. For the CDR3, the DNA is TGCGCCAGCAGCGGGAGAGAACAGTTCTTC.

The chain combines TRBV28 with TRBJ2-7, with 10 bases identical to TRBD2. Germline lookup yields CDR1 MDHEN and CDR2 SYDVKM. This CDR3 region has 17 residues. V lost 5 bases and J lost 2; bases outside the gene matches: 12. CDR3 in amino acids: CASSPGLAKVLPYEQYF. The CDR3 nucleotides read TGTGCCAGCAGTCCGGGACTAGCGAAAGTCCTTCCCTACGAGCAGTACTTC. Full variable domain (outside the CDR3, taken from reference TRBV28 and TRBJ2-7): DVKVTQSSRYLVKRTGEKVFLECVQDMDHENMFWYRQDPGLGLRLIYFSYDVKMKEKGDIPEGYSVSREKKERFSLILESASTNQTSMYLCASSPGLAKVLPYEQYFGPGTRLTVT.

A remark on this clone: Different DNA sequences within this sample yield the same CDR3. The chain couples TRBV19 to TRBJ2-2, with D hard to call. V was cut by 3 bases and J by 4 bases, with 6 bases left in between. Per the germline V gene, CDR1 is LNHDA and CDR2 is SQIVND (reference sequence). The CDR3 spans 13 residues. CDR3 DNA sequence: TGTGCCAGTAGTATTCTGGGCACCGGGGAGCTGTTTTTT. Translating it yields CASSILGTGELFF.

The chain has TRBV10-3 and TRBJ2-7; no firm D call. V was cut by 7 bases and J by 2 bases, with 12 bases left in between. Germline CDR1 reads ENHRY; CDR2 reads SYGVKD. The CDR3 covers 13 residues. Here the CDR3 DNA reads TGTGCCATCATGGGCAGGAGCACCTACGAGCAGTACTTC. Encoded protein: CAIMGRSTYEQYF.

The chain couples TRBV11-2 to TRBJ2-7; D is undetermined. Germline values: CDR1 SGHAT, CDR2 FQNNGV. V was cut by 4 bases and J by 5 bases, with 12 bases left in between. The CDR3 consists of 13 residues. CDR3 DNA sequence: TGTGCCAGCAGCTCCGCCCGACCCCACGAGCAGTACTTC. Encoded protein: CASSSARPHEQYF.

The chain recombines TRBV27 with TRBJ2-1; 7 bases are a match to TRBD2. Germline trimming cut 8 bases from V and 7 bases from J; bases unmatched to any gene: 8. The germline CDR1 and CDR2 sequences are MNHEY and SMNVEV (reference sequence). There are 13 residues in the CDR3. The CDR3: CASLGRERNEQFF. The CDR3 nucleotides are TGTGCCAGCCTAGGGAGGGAACGAAATGAGCAGTTCTTC.

The CDR3 coding sequence is TGTGCCAGCAGCTCCCGGGACGGCAGAGACTACGAGCAGTACTTC. Residues: CASSSRDGRDYEQYF. V usage is TRBV7-9 and J usage is TRBJ2-7; D may be TRBD1 or TRBD2 (5 bases each). Trimming pared 4 bases from V and 3 bases from J, leaving 16 bases between. CDR1 and CDR2 from the germline V gene are SEHNR and FQNEAQ (reference sequence). This CDR3 comprises 15 residues.

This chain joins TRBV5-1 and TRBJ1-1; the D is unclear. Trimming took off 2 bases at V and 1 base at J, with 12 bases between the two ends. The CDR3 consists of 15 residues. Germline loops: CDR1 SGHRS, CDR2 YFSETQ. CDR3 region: CASSLTPGWNTEAFF. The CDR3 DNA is TGCGCCAGCAGCTTAACCCCGGGCTGGAACACTGAAGCTTTCTTT.